This TCR beta chain derives from a study of CD8 T cells in Susac syndrome. V lost 2 bases and J lost 6, with 10 bases in between. CDR1 is SEHNR, CDR2 FQNEAQ, per germline (reference sequence). This CDR3 is 13 amino acids long. Random-hexamer reverse transcription was applied to roughly 0.5 to 1 ug RNA. TCRdb processed the immunoSEQ multiplex PCR reads anew with MiXCR; each CDR3 protein has one entry. The table shows 150,000 to 200,000 distinct CDR3 sequences, with around 93% occurring only once. Sequenced material: CD4+ T cells from PBMCs. The V gene is TRBV7-9, the J gene TRBJ1-2; unclear D gene. The sequence was collected from a human donor in good health. This CDR3 reads CASSLSEGDGYTF. In DNA form, the CDR3 reads TGTGCCAGCAGCTTATCGGAGGGAGATGGCTACACCTTC.